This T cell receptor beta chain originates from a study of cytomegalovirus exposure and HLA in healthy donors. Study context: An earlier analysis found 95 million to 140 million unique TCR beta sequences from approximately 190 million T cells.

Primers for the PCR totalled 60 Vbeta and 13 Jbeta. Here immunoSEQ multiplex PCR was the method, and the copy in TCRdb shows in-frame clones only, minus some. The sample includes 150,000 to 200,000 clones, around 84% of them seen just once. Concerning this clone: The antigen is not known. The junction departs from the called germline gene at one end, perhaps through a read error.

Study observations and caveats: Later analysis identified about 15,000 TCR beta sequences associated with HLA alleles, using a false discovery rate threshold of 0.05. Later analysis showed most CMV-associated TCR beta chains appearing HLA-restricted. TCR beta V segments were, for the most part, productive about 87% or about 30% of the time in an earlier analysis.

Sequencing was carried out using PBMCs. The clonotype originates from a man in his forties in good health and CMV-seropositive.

The chain's CDR3 is CASSEDRVRQPQHF. CDR3 nucleotides: TGTGCCAGCAGTGAGGACAGGGTTCGCCAGCCCCAGCATTTT. The genes are TRBV10-3 and TRBJ1-5, with 8 bases matching TRBD1. The germline CDR1 and CDR2 sequences are ENHRY and SYGVKD. This CDR3 is 14 amino acids long.